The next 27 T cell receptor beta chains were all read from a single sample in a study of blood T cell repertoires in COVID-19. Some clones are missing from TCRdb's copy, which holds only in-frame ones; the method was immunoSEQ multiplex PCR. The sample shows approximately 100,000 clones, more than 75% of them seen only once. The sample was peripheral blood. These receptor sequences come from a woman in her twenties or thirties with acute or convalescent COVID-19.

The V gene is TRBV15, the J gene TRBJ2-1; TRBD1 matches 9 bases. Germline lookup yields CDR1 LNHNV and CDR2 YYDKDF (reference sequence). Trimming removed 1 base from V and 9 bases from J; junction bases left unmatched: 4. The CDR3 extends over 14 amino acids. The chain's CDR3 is CATSRGTGVGEQFF. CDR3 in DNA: TGTGCCACCAGCAGAGGGACAGGGGTCGGTGAGCAGTTCTTC.

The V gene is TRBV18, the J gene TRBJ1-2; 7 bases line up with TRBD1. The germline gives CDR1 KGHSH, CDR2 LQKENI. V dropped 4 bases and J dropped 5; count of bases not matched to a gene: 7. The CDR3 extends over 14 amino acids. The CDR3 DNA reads TGTGCCAGCTCACGAACCGGGACAGTATATGGCTACACCTTC. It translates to CASSRTGTVYGYTF. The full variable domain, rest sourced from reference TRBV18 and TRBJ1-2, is NAGVMQNPRHLVRRRGQEARLRCSPMKGHSHVYWYRQLPEEGLKFMVYLQKENIIDESGMPKERFSAEFPKEGPSILRIQQVVRGDSAAYFCASSRTGTVYGYTFGSGTRLTVV.

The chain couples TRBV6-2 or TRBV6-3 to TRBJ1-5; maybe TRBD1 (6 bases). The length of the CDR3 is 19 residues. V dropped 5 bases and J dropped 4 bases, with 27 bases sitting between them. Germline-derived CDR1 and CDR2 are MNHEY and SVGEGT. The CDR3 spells CASSTTPGHTVSGNQPQHF. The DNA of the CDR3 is TGTGCCAGCAGTACCACCCCGGGACACACCGTTTCGGGGAATCAGCCCCAGCATTTT.

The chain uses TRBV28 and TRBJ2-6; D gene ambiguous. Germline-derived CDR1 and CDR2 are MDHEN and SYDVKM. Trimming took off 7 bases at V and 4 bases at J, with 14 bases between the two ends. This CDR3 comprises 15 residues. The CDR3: CASTGGTLGANVLTF. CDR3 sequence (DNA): TGTGCCAGCACAGGTGGAACGCTGGGGGCCAACGTCCTGACTTTC.

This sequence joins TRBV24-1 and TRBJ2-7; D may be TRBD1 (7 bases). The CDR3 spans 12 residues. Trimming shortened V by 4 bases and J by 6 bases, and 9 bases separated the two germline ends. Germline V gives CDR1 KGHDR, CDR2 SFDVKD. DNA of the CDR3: TGTGCCACCAGTGACAGGGGGGCCGAGCAGTACTTC. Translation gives CATSDRGAEQYF.

The CDR3 here is CASSTVTGENTGELFF. The CDR3 coding sequence is TGTGCCAGCAGTACCGTGACGGGGGAGAACACCGGGGAGCTGTTTTTT. J is TRBJ2-2 and V is TRBV2; a possible D gene is TRBD2 (6 bases). CDR3 size: 16 residues. Per the germline V gene, CDR1 is SNHLY and CDR2 is FYNNEI. Trimming pared 5 bases from V and 1 base from J, leaving 14 bases between. The entire variable domain, with the rest obtained from reference TRBV2 and TRBJ2-2, is as follows: EPEVTQTPSHQVTQMGQEVILRCVPISNHLYFYWYRQILGQKVEFLVSFYNNEISEKSEIFDDQFSVERPDGSNFTLKIRSTKLEDSAMYFCASSTVTGENTGELFFGEGSRLTVL.

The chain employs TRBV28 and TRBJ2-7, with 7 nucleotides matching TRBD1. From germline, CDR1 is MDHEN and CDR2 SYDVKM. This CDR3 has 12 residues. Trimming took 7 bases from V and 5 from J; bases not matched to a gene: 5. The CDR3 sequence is CASTQQGHEQYF. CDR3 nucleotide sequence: TGTGCCAGCACTCAACAGGGGCACGAGCAGTACTTC. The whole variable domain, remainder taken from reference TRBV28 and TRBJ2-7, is DVKVTQSSRYLVKRTGEKVFLECVQDMDHENMFWYRQDPGLGLRLIYFSYDVKMKEKGDIPEGYSVSREKKERFSLILESASTNQTSMYLCASTQQGHEQYFGPGTRLTVT.

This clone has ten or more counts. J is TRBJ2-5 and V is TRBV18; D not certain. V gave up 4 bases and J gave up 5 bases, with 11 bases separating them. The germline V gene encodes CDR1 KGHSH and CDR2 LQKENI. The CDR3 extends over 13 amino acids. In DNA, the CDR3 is TGTGCCAGCTCACTGGCCCAAACGGAGACCCAGTACTTC. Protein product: CASSLAQTETQYF.

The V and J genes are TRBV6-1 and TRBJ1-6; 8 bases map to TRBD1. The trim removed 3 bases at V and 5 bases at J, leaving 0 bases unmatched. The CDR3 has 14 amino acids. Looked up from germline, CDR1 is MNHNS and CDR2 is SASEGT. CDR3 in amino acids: CASSETGDNSPLHF. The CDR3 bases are TGTGCCAGCAGTGAGACAGGGGATAATTCACCCCTCCACTTT.

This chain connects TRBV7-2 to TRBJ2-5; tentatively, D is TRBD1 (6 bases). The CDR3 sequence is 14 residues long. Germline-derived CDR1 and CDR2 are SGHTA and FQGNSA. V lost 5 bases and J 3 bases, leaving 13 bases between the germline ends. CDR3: CASSLPGGEETQYF. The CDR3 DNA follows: TGTGCCAGCAGCCTACCTGGGGGCGAAGAGACCCAGTACTTC. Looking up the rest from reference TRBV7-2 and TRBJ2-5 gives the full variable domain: GAGVSQSPSNKVTEKGKDVELRCDPISGHTALYWYRQSLGQGLEFLIYFQGNSAPDKSGLPSDRFSAERTGGSVSTLTIQRTQQEDSAVYLCASSLPGGEETQYFGPGTRLLVL.

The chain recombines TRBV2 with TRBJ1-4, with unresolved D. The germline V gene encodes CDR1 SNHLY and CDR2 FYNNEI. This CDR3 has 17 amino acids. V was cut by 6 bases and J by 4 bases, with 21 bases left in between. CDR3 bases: TGTGCCAGCAGACAAGCCGAGAGCGAAGGAAATAATGAAAAACTGTTTTTT. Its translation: CASRQAESEGNNEKLFF. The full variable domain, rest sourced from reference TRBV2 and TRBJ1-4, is EPEVTQTPSHQVTQMGQEVILRCVPISNHLYFYWYRQILGQKVEFLVSFYNNEISEKSEIFDDQFSVERPDGSNFTLKIRSTKLEDSAMYFCASRQAESEGNNEKLFFGSGTQLSVL.

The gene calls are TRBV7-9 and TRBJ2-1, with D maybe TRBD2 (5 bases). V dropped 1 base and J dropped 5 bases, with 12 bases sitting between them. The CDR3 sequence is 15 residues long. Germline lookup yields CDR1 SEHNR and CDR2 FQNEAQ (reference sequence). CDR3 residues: CASSLEPGVNNEQFF. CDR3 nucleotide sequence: TGTGCCAGCAGCTTAGAACCCGGGGTAAACAATGAGCAGTTCTTC. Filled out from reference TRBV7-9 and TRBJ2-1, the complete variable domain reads DTGVSQNPRHKITKRGQNVTFRCDPISEHNRLYWYRQTLGQGPEFLTYFQNEAQLEKSRLLSDRFSAERPKGSFSTLEIQRTEQGDSAMYLCASSLEPGVNNEQFFGPGTRLTVL.

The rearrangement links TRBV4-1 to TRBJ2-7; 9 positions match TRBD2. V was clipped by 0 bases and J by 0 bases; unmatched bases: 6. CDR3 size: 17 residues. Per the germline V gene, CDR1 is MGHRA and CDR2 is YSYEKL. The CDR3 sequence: CASSQDAAGGLSYEQYF. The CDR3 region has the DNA TGCGCCAGCAGCCAAGATGCAGCGGGGGGCCTCTCCTACGAGCAGTACTTC.

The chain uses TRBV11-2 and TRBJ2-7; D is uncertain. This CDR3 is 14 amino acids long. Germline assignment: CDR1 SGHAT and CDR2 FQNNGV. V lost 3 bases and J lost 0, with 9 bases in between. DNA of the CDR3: TGTGCCAGCAGCTTGGGCCTGAGCTCCTACGAGCAGTACTTC. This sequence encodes CASSLGLSSYEQYF.

CDR3 DNA: TGTGCCAGCAGCTTAGCGGGCATCCAGGGAATCTCCTACGAGCAGTACTTC. It translates to CASSLAGIQGISYEQYF. The chain uses TRBV11-3 and TRBJ2-7; TRBD1 is a possible D gene (5 bases). This CDR3 is 17 amino acids long. Germline V gene data show CDR1 as SGHNT and CDR2 as YENEEA. V shed 1 base and J shed 0 bases, with 16 bases lying between them.

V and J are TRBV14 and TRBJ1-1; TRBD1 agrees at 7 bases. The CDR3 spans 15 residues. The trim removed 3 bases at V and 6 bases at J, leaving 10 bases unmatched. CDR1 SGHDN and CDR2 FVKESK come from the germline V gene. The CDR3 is CASSHTNLDRAEAFF. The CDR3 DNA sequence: TGTGCCAGCAGCCACACCAACCTCGACAGGGCTGAAGCTTTCTTT.

DNA of the CDR3: TGCAGTGCTAGCGGAGGCGGGCCCCAGCATTTT. It is translated as CSASGGGPQHF. The gene calls are TRBV20-1 and TRBJ1-5; D gene ambiguous. Deletions cut 3 bases from V and 9 bases from J, with 9 bases between. The CDR3 is 11 amino acids. The germline CDR1 and CDR2 sequences are DFQATT and SNEGSKA (reference sequence).

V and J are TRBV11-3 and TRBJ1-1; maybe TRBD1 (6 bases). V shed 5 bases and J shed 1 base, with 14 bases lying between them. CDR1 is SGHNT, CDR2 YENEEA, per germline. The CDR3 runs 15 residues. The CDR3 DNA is TGTGCCAGCAGCACTAGACAGGATACGAACACTGAAGCTTTCTTT. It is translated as CASSTRQDTNTEAFF.

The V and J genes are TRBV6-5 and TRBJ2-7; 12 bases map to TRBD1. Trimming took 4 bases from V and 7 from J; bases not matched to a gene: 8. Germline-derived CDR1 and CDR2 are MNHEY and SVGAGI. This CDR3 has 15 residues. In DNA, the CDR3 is TGTGCCAGCAGTTTCGGGACAGGGGGCTGGGGAGAGCAGTACTTC. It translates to CASSFGTGGWGEQYF.

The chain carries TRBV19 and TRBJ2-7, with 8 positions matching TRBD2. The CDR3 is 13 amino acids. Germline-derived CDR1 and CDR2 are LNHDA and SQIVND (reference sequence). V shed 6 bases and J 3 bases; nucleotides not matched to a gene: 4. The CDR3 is CASSPGTSYEQYF. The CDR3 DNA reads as TGTGCCAGTAGCCCCGGGACTAGCTACGAGCAGTACTTC.

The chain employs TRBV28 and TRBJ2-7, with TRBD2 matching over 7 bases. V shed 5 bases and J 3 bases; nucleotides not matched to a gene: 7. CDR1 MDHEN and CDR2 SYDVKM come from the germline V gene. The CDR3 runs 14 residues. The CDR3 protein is CASSPGLEIYEQYF. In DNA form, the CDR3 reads TGTGCCAGCAGTCCCGGACTAGAGATCTACGAGCAGTACTTC.

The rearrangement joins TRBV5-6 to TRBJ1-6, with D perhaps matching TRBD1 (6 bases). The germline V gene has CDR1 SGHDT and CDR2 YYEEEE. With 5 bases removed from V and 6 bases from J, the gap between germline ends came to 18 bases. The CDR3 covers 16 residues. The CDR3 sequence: CASSPLGGAFNSPLHF. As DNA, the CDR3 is TGTGCCAGCAGTCCGCTTGGGGGGGCGTTTAATTCACCCCTCCACTTT.

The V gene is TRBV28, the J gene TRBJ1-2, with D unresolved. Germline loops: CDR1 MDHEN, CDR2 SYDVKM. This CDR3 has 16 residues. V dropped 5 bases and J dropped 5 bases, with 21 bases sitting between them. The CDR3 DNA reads TGTGCCAGCAGTACTACCTCGGGAGAGGCGATATATGGCTACACCTTC. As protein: CASSTTSGEAIYGYTF.

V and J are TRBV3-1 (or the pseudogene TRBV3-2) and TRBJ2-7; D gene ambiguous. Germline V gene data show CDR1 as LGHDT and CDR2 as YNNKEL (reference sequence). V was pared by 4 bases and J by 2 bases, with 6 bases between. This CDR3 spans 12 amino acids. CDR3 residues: CASSPNPYEQYF. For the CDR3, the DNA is TGTGCCAGCAGCCCTAACCCCTACGAGCAGTACTTC.

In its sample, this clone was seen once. The CDR3 DNA follows: TGTGCCAGCAGTCCCTCCGGGAAGGCCTACGAGCAGTACTTC. It specifies CASSPSGKAYEQYF. The gene calls are TRBV27 and TRBJ2-7, with a weak D call TRBD2 (5 bases). Trimming shortened V by 5 bases and J by 2 bases, and 13 bases separated the two germline ends. Per the germline V gene, CDR1 is MNHEY and CDR2 is SMNVEV (reference sequence). The CDR3 sequence is 14 residues long.

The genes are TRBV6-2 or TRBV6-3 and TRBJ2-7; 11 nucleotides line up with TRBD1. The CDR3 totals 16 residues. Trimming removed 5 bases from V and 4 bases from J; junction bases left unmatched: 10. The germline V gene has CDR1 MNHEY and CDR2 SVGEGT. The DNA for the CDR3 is TGTGCCAGCAGTCCCCATCGGGGGACAGGGGGTTACGAGCAGTACTTC. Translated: CASSPHRGTGGYEQYF.

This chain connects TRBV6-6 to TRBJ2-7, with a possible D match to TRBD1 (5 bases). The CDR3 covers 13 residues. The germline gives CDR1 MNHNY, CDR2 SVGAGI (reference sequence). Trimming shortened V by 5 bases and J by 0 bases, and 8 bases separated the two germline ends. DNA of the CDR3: TGTGCCAGCAGTCTCACAGGCTCCTACGAGCAGTACTTC. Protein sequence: CASSLTGSYEQYF.